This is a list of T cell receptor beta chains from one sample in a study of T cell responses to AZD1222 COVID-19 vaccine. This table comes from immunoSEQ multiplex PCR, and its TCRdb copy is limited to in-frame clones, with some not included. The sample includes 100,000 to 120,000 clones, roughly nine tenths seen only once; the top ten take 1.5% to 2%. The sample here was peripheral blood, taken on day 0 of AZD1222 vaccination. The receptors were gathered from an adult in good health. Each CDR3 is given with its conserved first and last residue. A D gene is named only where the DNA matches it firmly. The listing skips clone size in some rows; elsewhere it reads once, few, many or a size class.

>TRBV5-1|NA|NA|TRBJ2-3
CASRNVGLGGTSTDTQYF
TGCGCCAGCAGGAACGTGGGCCTTGGCGGAACTTCCACAGATACGCAGTATTTT
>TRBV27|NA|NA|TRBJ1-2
CASSPQGANYGYTF
TGTGCCAGCAGTCCACAGGGTGCTAACTATGGCTACACCTTC
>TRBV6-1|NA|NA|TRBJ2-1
CASSEQSPHNEQFF
TGTGCCAGCAGTGAACAGTCCCCCCACAATGAGCAGTTCTTC
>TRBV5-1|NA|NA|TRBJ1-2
CASSLTDFSDYGYTF
TGCGCCAGCAGCCTAACGGACTTTTCGGACTATGGCTACACCTTC
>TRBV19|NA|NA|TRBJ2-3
CASKTISTSADTQYF
TGTGCCAGTAAGACCATATCCACGTCTGCAGATACGCAGTATTTT
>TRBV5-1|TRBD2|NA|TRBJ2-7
CASSIGPGRDEQYF
TGCGCCAGCAGCATCGGACCAGGGAGGGACGAGCAGTACTTC
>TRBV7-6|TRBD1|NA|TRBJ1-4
CASSFGTGTNEKLFF
TGTGCCAGCAGCTTCGGGACAGGGACTAATGAAAAACTGTTTTTT
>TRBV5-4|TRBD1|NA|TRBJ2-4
CASSLPGQAKNIQYF
TGTGCCAGCAGCTTGCCGGGACAGGCCAAAAACATTCAGTACTTC
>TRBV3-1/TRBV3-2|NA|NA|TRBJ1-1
CASSLGGVSTEAFF
TGTGCCAGCAGCCTGGGGGGGGTTTCTACTGAAGCTTTCTTT
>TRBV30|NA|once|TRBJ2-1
CAWSVDRENEQFF
TGTGCCTGGAGTGTCGACCGGGAAAATGAGCAGTTCTTC
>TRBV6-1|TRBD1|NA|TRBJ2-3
CASSEWGQGASDTQYF
TGTGCCAGCAGTGAATGGGGACAGGGGGCCTCAGATACGCAGTATTTT
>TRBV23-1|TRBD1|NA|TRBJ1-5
CASSQGTGTNQPQHF
TGCGCCAGCAGTCAAGGGACAGGGACCAATCAGCCCCAGCATTTT
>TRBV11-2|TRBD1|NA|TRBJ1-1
CASSSRQGKAFF
TGTGCCAGCAGCTCGAGACAGGGTAAAGCTTTCTTT
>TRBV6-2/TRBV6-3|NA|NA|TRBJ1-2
CASSSGWGYTF
TGTGCCAGCAGTTCAGGGTGGGGCTACACCTTC
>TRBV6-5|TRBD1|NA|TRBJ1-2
CAAGDRENYGYTF
TGTGCCGCAGGGGACAGGGAAAACTATGGCTACACCTTC
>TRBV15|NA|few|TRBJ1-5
CATSRGEGENQPQHF
TGTGCCACCAGCAGAGGGGAGGGGGAAAATCAGCCCCAGCATTTT
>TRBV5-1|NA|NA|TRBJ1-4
CASSIQGGGTNEKLFF
TGCGCCAGCAGCATCCAAGGGGGGGGAACTAATGAAAAACTGTTTTTT
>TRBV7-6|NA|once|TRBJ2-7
CASSFRAGSSYEQYF
TGTGCCAGCAGCTTTAGGGCAGGGAGCTCCTACGAGCAGTACTTC
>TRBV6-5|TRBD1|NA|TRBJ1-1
CASSRGQAWNTEAFF
TGTGCCAGCAGCCGAGGACAGGCATGGAACACTGAAGCTTTCTTT
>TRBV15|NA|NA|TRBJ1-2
CATSIGGGYGYTF
TGTGCCACCTCAATAGGGGGAGGCTATGGCTACACCTTC
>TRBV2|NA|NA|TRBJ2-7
CASSDLGEKSYEQYF
TGTGCCAGCAGTGACTTGGGGGAAAAAAGCTACGAGCAGTACTTC
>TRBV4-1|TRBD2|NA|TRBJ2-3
CASSQDPASGGHTDTQYF
TGCGCCAGCAGCCAAGATCCGGCTAGCGGGGGGCACACAGATACGCAGTATTTT
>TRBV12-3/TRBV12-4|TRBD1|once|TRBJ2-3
CASSFGQGESQYF
TGTGCCAGCAGTTTTGGACAGGGAGAGTCGCAGTATTTT
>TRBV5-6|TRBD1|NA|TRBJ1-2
CASSDGTGLGVYGYTF
TGTGCCAGCAGCGACGGGACAGGGCTCGGGGTATATGGCTACACCTTC
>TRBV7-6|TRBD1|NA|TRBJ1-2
CASSLEQGGYGYTF
TGTGCCAGCAGCTTAGAACAGGGGGGCTATGGCTACACCTTC
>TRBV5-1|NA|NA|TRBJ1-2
CASRQAPVGADGYTF
TGCGCCAGCAGGCAGGCCCCCGTCGGGGCGGATGGCTACACCTTC
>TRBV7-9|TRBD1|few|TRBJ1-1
CASSPAGTVAFF
TGTGCCAGCAGCCCTGCCGGGACAGTAGCTTTCTTT
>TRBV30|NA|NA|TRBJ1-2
CAWSAGVARYGYTF
TGTGCCTGGAGTGCGGGAGTCGCGCGGTATGGCTACACCTTC
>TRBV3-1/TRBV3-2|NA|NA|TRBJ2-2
CASSPNTGELFF
TGTGCCAGCAGCCCAAACACCGGGGAGCTGTTTTTT
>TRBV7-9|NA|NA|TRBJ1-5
CASSSKGSRDQPQHF
TGTGCCAGCAGCTCCAAAGGGAGCCGGGATCAGCCCCAGCATTTT
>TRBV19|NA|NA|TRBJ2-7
CASSPEGRFHEQYF
TGTGCCAGTAGTCCCGAGGGGAGGTTCCACGAGCAGTACTTC
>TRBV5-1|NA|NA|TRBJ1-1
CASWDREGGWTEAFF
TGCGCCAGCTGGGATCGGGAGGGGGGTTGGACTGAAGCTTTCTTT
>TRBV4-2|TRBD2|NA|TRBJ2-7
CASSQTSGSVYEQYF
TGTGCCAGCAGCCAGACTAGCGGGAGTGTCTACGAGCAGTACTTC
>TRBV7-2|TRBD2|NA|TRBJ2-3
CASSYSGSPGDTQYF
TGTGCCAGCAGCTACAGCGGGAGTCCCGGAGATACGCAGTATTTT
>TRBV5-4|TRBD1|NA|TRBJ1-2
CASSGQGNYGYTF
TGTGCCAGCAGCGGACAGGGTAACTATGGCTACACCTTC
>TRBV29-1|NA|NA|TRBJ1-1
CSARAAGRRTEAFF
TGCAGCGCCAGGGCGGCAGGGCGGAGGACTGAAGCTTTCTTT
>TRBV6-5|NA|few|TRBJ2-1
CASKGVGNEQFF
TGTGCCAGCAAAGGTGTTGGTAATGAGCAGTTCTTC
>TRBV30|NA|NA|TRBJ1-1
CAWSVRFSGRTNTEAFF
TGTGCCTGGAGTGTACGATTCTCGGGACGCACGAACACTGAAGCTTTCTTT
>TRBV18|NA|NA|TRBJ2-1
CASSIPDGVNEQFF
TGTGCCAGCTCAATCCCGGACGGGGTGAATGAGCAGTTCTTC
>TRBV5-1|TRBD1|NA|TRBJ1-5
CASREGTGGRQPQHF
TGCGCCAGCAGGGAGGGGACAGGGGGCAGGCAGCCCCAGCATTTT
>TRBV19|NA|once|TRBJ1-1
CASLGHTNTEAFF
TGTGCCAGTTTGGGACACACGAACACTGAAGCTTTCTTT
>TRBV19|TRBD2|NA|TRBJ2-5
CASKTSGAQETQYF
TGTGCCAGTAAGACTAGCGGGGCTCAAGAGACCCAGTACTTC
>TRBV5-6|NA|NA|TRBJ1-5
CASSLGPTAAVNQPQHF
TGTGCCAGCAGCTTAGGCCCTACGGCAGCCGTAAATCAGCCCCAGCATTTT